The 5 T cell receptor beta chains given below trace back to one sample, sequenced in a study of Graves' ophthalmopathy and Graves' hyperthyroidism. Amplification targeted the TCR beta CDR3 regions, with RNA transcripts as the source material. HTBI primers were employed in first-round RT-PCR, then a second-round multiplex PCR followed. TCRdb passed the multiplex PCR reads through MiXCR, listing each CDR3 protein once. The profile covers 200,000 to 300,000 distinct CDR3 sequences, with 45% appearing a single time and less than 60% taken by the ten largest. Source material: peripheral blood. The receptors were sampled from an adult man with Graves' ophthalmopathy.

The gene calls are TRBV4-2 and TRBJ2-7; D remains unclear. Germline V gene sequence: CDR1 LGHNA, CDR2 YNFKEQ. V was trimmed by 1 base and J by 2 bases, leaving 12 bases between them. The CDR3 length is 15 residues. DNA of the CDR3: TGTGCCAGCAGCCAAGCAGACCGTGGGGCCTACGAGCAGTACTTC. Protein sequence: CASSQADRGAYEQYF.

This clonotype has only one observation. Without the conserved terminal phenylalanine or tryptophan, this CDR3 likely stems from a read error. CDR3: CSASGTFQETQYS. CDR3 nucleotides: TGCAGTGCTAGTGGGACTTTTCAAGAGACCCAGTACTCC. The chain couples TRBV20-1 to TRBJ2-5; D possibly corresponds to TRBD2 (6 bases). The CDR3 sequence is 13 residues long. Germline V CDR1 and CDR2: DFQATT, SNEGSKA (reference sequence). V was shortened by 3 bases and J by 2 bases, with 10 bases between the two germline ends.

On this clonotype: An end of the junction does not agree with germline; a read error may underlie this. The J gene is TRBJ2-5, the V gene TRBV10-3; D is undetermined. CDR1 and CDR2 (germline): ENHRY, SYGVKD. The CDR3 length is 13 residues. The CDR3 sequence is CASSYATGETQYF. The CDR3, as DNA: TGTGCCAGCAGTTATGCGACCGGAGAGACCCAGTACTTC.

The J gene is TRBJ2-5, the V gene TRBV10-1; the match to TRBD1 covers 8 bases. Per germline, CDR1 WNHNN and CDR2 SYGVQD (reference sequence). V shed 9 bases, J shed 5 bases, and the junction held 14 bases outside the gene matches. The CDR3 loop spans 15 amino acids. The CDR3 sequence: CARGWEDREEETQYF. For the CDR3, the DNA is TGCGCCAGGGGGTGGGAGGACAGGGAGGAGGAGACCCAGTACTTC.

In its sample, this clonotype is medium-sized. V and J are TRBV10-3 and TRBJ2-7, with 10 nucleotides matching TRBD2. V trimming: 6 bases; J trimming: 1 base; junction bases outside the gene matches: 12. From germline, CDR1 is ENHRY and CDR2 SYGVKD. The CDR3 has 17 amino acids. Here the CDR3 DNA reads TGTGCCATCAGACCCCGGGGGCTAGCGGGAGAGTCCTACGAGCAGTACTTC. As protein: CAIRPRGLAGESYEQYF.